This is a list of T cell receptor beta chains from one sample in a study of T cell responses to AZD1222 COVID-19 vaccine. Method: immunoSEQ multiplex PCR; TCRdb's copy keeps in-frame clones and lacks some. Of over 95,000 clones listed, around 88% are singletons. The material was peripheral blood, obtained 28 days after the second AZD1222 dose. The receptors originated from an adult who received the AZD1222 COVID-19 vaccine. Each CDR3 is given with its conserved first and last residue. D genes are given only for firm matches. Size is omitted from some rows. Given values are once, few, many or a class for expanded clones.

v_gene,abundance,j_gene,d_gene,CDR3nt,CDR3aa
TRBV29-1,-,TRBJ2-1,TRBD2,TGCAGCGTTGTCGGCGGACTAGCGGGGAACAATGAGCAGTTCTTC,CSVVGGLAGNNEQFF
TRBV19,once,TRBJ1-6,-,TGTGCCAGTAGTACATCGTTTGGCGGAAGTAATTCACCCCTCCACTTT,CASSTSFGGSNSPLHF
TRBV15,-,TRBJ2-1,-,TGTGCCACCAGCCCGTCTAGCTATCATGAGCAGTTCTTC,CATSPSSYHEQFF
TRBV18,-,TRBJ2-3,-,TGTGCCAGCTCACCACCGTCGACACCCCACACAGATACGCAGTATTTT,CASSPPSTPHTDTQYF
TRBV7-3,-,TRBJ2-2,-,TGTGCCAGCAGCGCGTACACCGGGGAGCTGTTTTTT,CASSAYTGELFF
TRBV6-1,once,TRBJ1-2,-,TGTGCCAGCAGTGGGCTCAGGGAGACCAACACCGGGACTTTTATTCATGGCTACACCTTC,CASSGLRETNTGTFIHGYTF
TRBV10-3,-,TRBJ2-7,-,TGTTACTCAAGTGTGGGCCCGGGGACGAACGAGCAGTACTTC,CYSSVGPGTNEQYF
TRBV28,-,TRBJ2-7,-,TGTGCCAGCAGCCTCGTCATCAGGGCAGGGGGGGTGGAGCAGTACTTC,CASSLVIRAGGVEQYF
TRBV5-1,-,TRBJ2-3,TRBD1,TGCGCCAGCAGCCTGGGACAGGGGGGGACAGATACGCAGTATTTT,CASSLGQGGTDTQYF
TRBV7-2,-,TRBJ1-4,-,TGTGCCAGCAGCTTACAGGGATCAACTAATGAAAAACTGTTTTTT,CASSLQGSTNEKLFF
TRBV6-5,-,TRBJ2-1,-,TGTGCCAGCAGTTTGTCCGTAGAGTCGGAGCAGTTCTTC,CASSLSVESEQFF
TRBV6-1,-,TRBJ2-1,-,TGTGCCAGCAGTGAATCGCCGGCCTCCTACAATGAGCAGTTCTTC,CASSESPASYNEQFF
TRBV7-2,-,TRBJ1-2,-,TGTGCCAGCAGCTTAACCCAGGTCGGCTATGGCTACACCTTC,CASSLTQVGYGYTF
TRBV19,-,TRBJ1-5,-,TGTGCCAGTAGTATGGCAGGCGAGGGGAGGCCCCAGCATTTT,CASSMAGEGRPQHF
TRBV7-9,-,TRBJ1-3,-,TGTGCCAGCGACCCGAGCTCTGGAAACACCATATATTTT,CASDPSSGNTIYF
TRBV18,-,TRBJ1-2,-,TGTGCCAGCTCACCATCGGCAGCGGACTATGGCTACACCTTC,CASSPSAADYGYTF
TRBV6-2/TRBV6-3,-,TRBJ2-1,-,TGTGCCAGCAGTTACTCGCCTCCAGTCCATTACAATGAGCAGTTCTTC,CASSYSPPVHYNEQFF
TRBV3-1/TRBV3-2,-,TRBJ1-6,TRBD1,TGTGCCAGCAGCCAGATTCTACAGGGGAGCTATAATTCACCCCTCCACTTT,CASSQILQGSYNSPLHF
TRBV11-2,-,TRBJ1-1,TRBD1,TGTGCCAGCAGAGGCGGGACAGGGAACACTGAAGCTTTCTTT,CASRGGTGNTEAFF